This T cell receptor (beta chain) was sequenced for a study of post-analysis software for immune sequencing data. Study background: There were relapsing-remitting, secondary progressive and progressive-relapsing multiple sclerosis among the disease courses included.

Prepared TCR beta cDNA libraries contained unique molecular identifiers. Out of roughly 0.85 to 10 million T cells, about 520,000 cDNA molecules were generated. In TCRdb, the PCR reads were re-called with MiXCR into one record per CDR3 protein. This sample has some 690,000 distinct CDR3 sequences, with roughly 27% found just once. General study points: Strong co-clustering by F measure was evident for samples that had been prepared in the same batch. Controls' normalized Chao1 diversity significantly exceeded that of multiple sclerosis patients. Included in a set of roughly five TRBV segments more frequent in patients than controls were TRBV5-6, TRBV5-1 and TRBV20-1.

Trimming pared 5 bases from V and 4 bases from J, leaving 16 bases between. CDR3 length equals 15 residues. Looked up from germline, CDR1 is SGHKS and CDR2 is YYEKEE (reference sequence). In this sample, this clonotype turned up a few times. What it binds is not known. Source material: blood. The gene calls are TRBV5-5 and TRBJ1-5; D call uncertain. This TCR was sampled from a girl under 18 with multiple sclerosis. The CDR3 sequence is CASSLLLVLNQPQHF. For the CDR3, the DNA is TGTGCCAGCAGTCTTTTGTTGGTCCTAAATCAGCCCCAGCATTTT.